The rows below give T cell receptor beta chains drawn from one sample of a study of cytomegalovirus exposure and HLA in healthy donors. Clones were read by immunoSEQ multiplex PCR, and TCRdb kept only the in-frame ones, dropping some. The table shows 150,000 to 200,000 clones, with 70% to 90% occurring only once. The specimen was PBMCs. All receptors come from a woman younger than 45 in good health and CMV-seronegative. Each CDR3 is given with its conserved first and last residue. A D gene is named only where the DNA matches it firmly. The size entry is marked missing in some rows and otherwise reads once, few, many or a size class.

abundance: few
j_gene: TRBJ1-2
d_gene: TRBD1
v_gene: TRBV4-3
CDR3nt: TGCGCCAGCAGCCCCCGGGACAGGGGGCACTATGGCTACACCTTC
CDR3aa: CASSPRDRGHYGYTF

abundance: -
j_gene: TRBJ2-1
d_gene: TRBD2
v_gene: TRBV7-6
CDR3nt: TGTGCCAGCAGCTATCGAGCGGGAGACGGTAACAATGAGCAGTTCTTC
CDR3aa: CASSYRAGDGNNEQFF

abundance: -
j_gene: TRBJ1-1
d_gene: TRBD1
v_gene: TRBV5-1
CDR3nt: TGCGCCAGCAGCTTGGGTTCAGGGGGCGCGAACACTGAAGCTTTCTTT
CDR3aa: CASSLGSGGANTEAFF

abundance: -
j_gene: TRBJ2-5
d_gene: -
v_gene: TRBV19
CDR3nt: TGTGCCAGTAGAGAGGGTGGGCGGGAGACCCAGTACTTC
CDR3aa: CASREGGRETQYF

abundance: few
j_gene: TRBJ2-6
d_gene: -
v_gene: TRBV10-1
CDR3nt: TGCGCCAGCAGTGAGCCCCGGGGGAACTCTGGGGCCAACGGCCTGACTTTC
CDR3aa: CASSEPRGNSGANGLTF

abundance: once
j_gene: TRBJ2-3
d_gene: -
v_gene: TRBV4-3
CDR3nt: TGCGCCAGCAGCCAAGAATTTGGCGGGGTCACAGATACGCAGTATTTT
CDR3aa: CASSQEFGGVTDTQYF

abundance: once
j_gene: TRBJ2-3
d_gene: TRBD2
v_gene: TRBV11-2
CDR3nt: TGTGCCAGCAGCTTCGGGACTAGGTCTGGCACAGATACGCAGTATTTT
CDR3aa: CASSFGTRSGTDTQYF

abundance: -
j_gene: TRBJ2-3
d_gene: -
v_gene: TRBV11-2
CDR3nt: TGTGCCAGCAGCTTAGGGGCCCTCGCAGATACGCAGTATTTT
CDR3aa: CASSLGALADTQYF

abundance: few
j_gene: TRBJ1-2
d_gene: TRBD1
v_gene: TRBV7-8
CDR3nt: TGTGCCAGCAGCTCGGAACAGGGGGCGCTTTTCTATGGCTACACCTTC
CDR3aa: CASSSEQGALFYGYTF

abundance: -
j_gene: TRBJ1-1
d_gene: TRBD1
v_gene: TRBV6-1
CDR3nt: TGTGCCAGCAGTTCGTGGACAGGGGATCGGACTGAAGCTTTCTTT
CDR3aa: CASSSWTGDRTEAFF

abundance: -
j_gene: TRBJ2-6
d_gene: -
v_gene: TRBV7-3
CDR3nt: TGTGCCAGCAGCCCCAAACCCAGGGATGGGGCCAACGTCCTGACTTTC
CDR3aa: CASSPKPRDGANVLTF

abundance: -
j_gene: TRBJ2-1
d_gene: -
v_gene: TRBV6-1
CDR3nt: TGTGCCAGCAGTGAAGGGAGGGGCTCCTACAATGAGCAGTTCTTC
CDR3aa: CASSEGRGSYNEQFF

abundance: -
j_gene: TRBJ2-5
d_gene: -
v_gene: TRBV5-4
CDR3nt: TGTGCCAGCAGCTTGGGGTTTCGGGAGTGGCCCCAAGAGACCCAGTACTTC
CDR3aa: CASSLGFREWPQETQYF

abundance: -
j_gene: TRBJ2-2
d_gene: -
v_gene: TRBV7-9
CDR3nt: TGTGCCAGCACCCGCAGGGGGAACACCGGGGAGCTGTTTTTT
CDR3aa: CASTRRGNTGELFF

abundance: -
j_gene: TRBJ1-1
d_gene: TRBD1
v_gene: TRBV19
CDR3nt: TGTGCCAGTACCGCGGGACAGAGTCGAACTGAAGCTTTCTTT
CDR3aa: CASTAGQSRTEAFF